This TCR beta chain was sequenced in a study of blood T cells in healthy people across ages. About the research overall: About one barcoded beta molecule per two T cells was captured by template switching.

V trimming: 0 bases; J trimming: 10 bases; junction bases outside the gene matches: 8. Germline V gene sequence: CDR1 LGHNA, CDR2 YSLEER. This CDR3 contains 14 residues. Primers used in a second PCR of about 6 to 11 cycles were a sample-barcoded 5' primer and a J-beta primer mix. A 12-random-nucleotide template-switch adaptor tagged each cDNA molecule. Using its own MiXCR run on the 5' RACE reads, TCRdb lists one record per CDR3 protein. The sample has around 1,900,000 distinct CDR3 sequences, about two fifths seen once. General study findings and limits: Older age coincided with a roughly linear decline in TCR beta diversity per million T cells.

Notes on this clonotype: What it binds is not known.

Donors were systemically healthy Caucasian individuals from Russia aged about 6 to 95 years. Sequencing used blood. This receptor was taken from a human donor in good health. This chain links TRBV4-3 with TRBJ1-1, with 7 bases lining up with TRBD1. CDR3 region: CASSQDEGAGGAFF. DNA of the CDR3: TGCGCCAGCAGCCAAGATGAGGGGGCTGGGGGAGCTTTCTTT.